This T cell receptor beta chain came from a study of blood T cell repertoires in COVID-19. In germline, CDR1 is SGHRS, CDR2 YFSETQ. V gave up 4 bases and J gave up 4 bases; unmatched junction bases: 5. The CDR3 sequence is 14 residues long. Produced via immunoSEQ multiplex PCR; TCRdb's table is partial and in-frame only. The top ten clones hold 10% to 15% of a sample with roughly 50,000 clones, 80% to 90% of them seen once. The sequence derives from a man older than 75 with acute or convalescent COVID-19. The chain joins TRBV5-1 to TRBJ2-1; 7 nucleotides agree with TRBD2. Sequenced input: peripheral blood. The CDR3 sequence is CASSPGTTYNEQFF. CDR3 coding DNA: TGCGCCAGCAGCCCCGGGACTACTTACAATGAGCAGTTCTTC.